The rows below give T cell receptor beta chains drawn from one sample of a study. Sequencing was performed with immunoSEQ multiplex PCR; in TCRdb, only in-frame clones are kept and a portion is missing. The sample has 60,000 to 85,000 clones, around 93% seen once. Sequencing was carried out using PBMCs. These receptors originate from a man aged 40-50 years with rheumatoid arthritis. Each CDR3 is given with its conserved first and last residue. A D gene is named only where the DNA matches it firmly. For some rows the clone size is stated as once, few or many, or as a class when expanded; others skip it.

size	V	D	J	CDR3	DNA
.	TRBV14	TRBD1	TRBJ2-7	CASSQRQGYEQYF	TGTGCCAGCAGCCAACGACAGGGTTACGAGCAGTACTTC
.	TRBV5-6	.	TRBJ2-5	CASSLGIRETQYF	TGTGCCAGCAGCCTCGGGATACGAGAGACCCAGTACTTC
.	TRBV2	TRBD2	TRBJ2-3	CASRTRLAGGGDTQYF	TGTGCCAGCAGAACTCGGCTAGCGGGAGGAGGAGATACGCAGTATTTT
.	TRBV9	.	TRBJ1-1	CASSRGTYTEAFF	TGTGCCAGCAGTCGTGGAACTTACACTGAAGCTTTCTTT
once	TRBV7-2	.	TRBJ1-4	CASSLGRVPNEKLFF	TGTGCCAGCAGCTTAGGCAGGGTCCCTAATGAAAAACTGTTTTTT
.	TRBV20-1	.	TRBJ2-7	CSARALYEQYF	TGCAGTGCTAGAGCACTGTACGAGCAGTACTTC
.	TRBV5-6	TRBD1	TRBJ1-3	CASSRDRSSGNTIYF	TGTGCCAGCAGCCGGGACAGGAGCTCTGGAAACACCATATATTTT
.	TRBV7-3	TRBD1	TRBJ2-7	CASSLGQGPNYEQYF	TGTGCCAGCAGCTTGGGACAGGGGCCCAACTACGAGCAGTACTTC
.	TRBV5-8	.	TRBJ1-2	CASSSTPGTTNYGYTF	TGTGCCAGCAGCTCCACACCCGGGACAACTAACTATGGCTACACCTTC
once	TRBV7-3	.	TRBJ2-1	CASSLTVYNEQFF	TGTGCCAGCAGCTTAACTGTTTACAATGAGCAGTTCTTC
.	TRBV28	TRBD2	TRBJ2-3	CASSRLAEISTDTQYF	TGTGCCAGCAGCCGACTAGCGGAGATCAGCACAGATACGCAGTATTTT